The source of this T cell receptor beta chain is a study of cytomegalovirus exposure and HLA in healthy donors. General study findings and limits: In vitro testing confirmed a few CMV-associated chains as specific for CMV antigens. Researchers catalogued approximately 170 TCR beta chains as cytomegalovirus-associated. High sensitivity and specificity were reportedly achieved when the classifier diagnosed cytomegalovirus status.

Clones were read by immunoSEQ multiplex PCR, and TCRdb kept only the in-frame ones, dropping some. The sample lists approximately 200,000 clones, about 90% seen once, with 1% to 1.2% in the top ten. The donors were in the roughly 130-subject validation cohort, distinct from the roughly 700-subject first cohort. Remarks on this clone: The target antigen is unknown.

Sequenced: PBMCs. The sequence was obtained from a woman under 30 in good health and CMV-seronegative.

The CDR3 nucleotides read TGTGCCAGCAGTCCCCGGGACAGGGCGTTTTCAGGTCAGCCCCAGCATTTT. It is translated as CASSPRDRAFSGQPQHF. The V gene is TRBV27, the J gene TRBJ1-5; 9 positions match TRBD1. V gave up 5 bases and J gave up 6 bases; unmatched junction bases: 14. Germline-derived CDR1 and CDR2 are MNHEY and SMNVEV (reference sequence). The CDR3 is 17 amino acids.